The rows below give T cell receptor beta chains drawn from one sample of a study of shared clonotypes between healthy human individuals. The assay was immunoSEQ multiplex PCR, and TCRdb's table has in-frame clones only and misses some. There are a few million clones in the sample; approximately 95% occur only once, and roughly 0.36% lies in the top ten. Specimen: naive CD4+ T cells from PBMCs. The receptors stem from a man between 18 and 35 years old in good health. Some clones in this sample may be carry-over from other donors' samples. Each CDR3 is given with its conserved first and last residue. The order of the fields is clone size, V gene, J gene, D gene, CDR3 DNA, CDR3 protein. The D gene is left open where the match is weak. Size is stated for part of the rows, as once, few or many counts, or as a class when the clone is expanded.

.,TRBV5-4,TRBJ2-7,TRBD1,TGTGCCAGCAGCCGAGACAGGGGGATCTCCTACGAGCAGTACTTC,CASSRDRGISYEQYF
.,TRBV27,TRBJ2-4,.,TGTGCCAGCAGTTTGACTCCCCCGAACATTCAGTACTTC,CASSLTPPNIQYF
.,TRBV6-9,TRBJ2-7,TRBD2,TGTGCCAGCAGTTGTCGGACTAGCGGGAGGGCCTTCCCCTACGAGCAGTACTTC,CASSCRTSGRAFPYEQYF
.,TRBV27,TRBJ1-1,.,TGTGCCAGCAGTTTAGGGCAGGGGTTCGACCGGAACACTGAAGCTTTCTTT,CASSLGQGFDRNTEAFF
.,TRBV11-2,TRBJ1-4,.,TGTGCCAGCAGCTTCGAGGGAGCCCGGAGGACTAATGAAAAACTGTTTTTT,CASSFEGARRTNEKLFF
.,TRBV5-1,TRBJ2-7,TRBD2,TGCGCCAGCAGCTTCGGGCGGGAGGGTAGCTACGAGCAGTACTTC,CASSFGREGSYEQYF
.,TRBV5-4,TRBJ1-2,TRBD1,TGTGCCAGCAGACCTCGGACAGGCGGCTACACCTTC,CASRPRTGGYTF
.,TRBV15,TRBJ1-1,.,TGTGCCACCAGCAGAGGGGAGGGATCCACTGAAGCTTTCTTT,CATSRGEGSTEAFF
once,TRBV28,TRBJ1-1,.,TGTGCCAGCAGATCCACTACAGGGCTCCCTTTCTTT,CASRSTTGLPFF
.,TRBV28,TRBJ1-5,.,TGTGCCAGCAGCGGACAAAAGGGGCCCCAGCATTTT,CASSGQKGPQHF
.,TRBV18,TRBJ2-7,TRBD2,TGTGCCAGCTCACCAGCGGGAGTAATTTACGAGCAGTACTTC,CASSPAGVIYEQYF
.,TRBV5-6,TRBJ2-5,TRBD1,TGTGCCAGCAGCTGGGTAGGACAGGGGGCATGGGAGACCCAGTACTTC,CASSWVGQGAWETQYF
once,TRBV7-6,TRBJ2-3,.,TGTGCCAGCAGGGGGGCTGGATCTTTAAATACGCAGTATTTT,CASRGAGSLNTQYF
.,TRBV4-2,TRBJ1-4,.,TGTGCCAGCAGCCTCCCTGGGGCGTCTTATGAAAAACTGTTTTTT,CASSLPGASYEKLFF
.,TRBV19,TRBJ2-7,.,TGTGCCAGTAGTATTAGCAGCGTCAGCTACGAGCAGTACTTC,CASSISSVSYEQYF
.,TRBV30,TRBJ2-1,.,TGTGCCTGGAGTACTGTCGATGAGCAGTTCTTC,CAWSTVDEQFF
few,TRBV29-1,TRBJ1-5,TRBD1,TGCAGCGATCGGACAGGTTTCTATCAGCCCCAGCATTTT,CSDRTGFYQPQHF
.,TRBV11-3,TRBJ2-7,TRBD2,TGTGCCAGCAGCTCTCGGACTAGCGGGATCACGGGGTTCTACGAGCAGTACTTC,CASSSRTSGITGFYEQYF
.,TRBV29-1,TRBJ2-3,TRBD1,TGCAGCGTTTTGTCAGGGACAGGGTCTCCAGATACGCAGTATTTT,CSVLSGTGSPDTQYF
.,TRBV7-2,TRBJ2-3,.,TGTGCCAGCAGCAGGGGGAGGGATACGCAGTATTTT,CASSRGRDTQYF
.,TRBV9,TRBJ2-1,TRBD1,TGTGCCAGCAGCGCCCGGACAGGGGGCCGCTCTGAGCAGTTCTTC,CASSARTGGRSEQFF
.,TRBV18,TRBJ2-1,TRBD1,TGTGCCAGCTCACCAGAGGGGGCAGTCTACAATGAGCAGTTCTTC,CASSPEGAVYNEQFF
.,TRBV28,TRBJ2-1,.,TGTGCCAGCAGTGCGGTGACTGGACCGGGGGAGCAGTTCTTC,CASSAVTGPGEQFF
.,TRBV20-1,TRBJ2-3,.,TGCAGTGCCGAGAGGAGTAGGACGCAGTATTTT,CSAERSRTQYF
.,TRBV7-8,TRBJ1-5,TRBD1,TGTGCCAGCAGCCGCCGACAGGGTGGGAATCAGCCCCAGCATTTT,CASSRRQGGNQPQHF
.,TRBV6-1,TRBJ1-5,.,TGTGCCAGCAGTGAGACAGCCAGCAATCAGCCCCAGCATTTT,CASSETASNQPQHF
.,TRBV2,TRBJ2-6,TRBD1,TGTGCCAGCATTGGGGGACAGGGGTTATCGGTGGCCAACGTCCTGACTTTC,CASIGGQGLSVANVLTF
.,TRBV27,TRBJ2-3,.,TGTGCCAGCAGTACGGCGGATACGCAGTATTTT,CASSTADTQYF
.,TRBV7-9,TRBJ2-3,.,TGTGCCAGCGCGGAACCCATAAGCACAGATACGCAGTATTTT,CASAEPISTDTQYF
.,TRBV18,TRBJ2-7,.,TGTGCCAGCTCACCCCCAGGCGCCGGCTACGAGCAGTACTTC,CASSPPGAGYEQYF
.,TRBV10-3,TRBJ2-3,TRBD2,TGTGCCATCAGTGCAACTAGCGGGAGCTACACAGATACGCAGTATTTT,CAISATSGSYTDTQYF
.,TRBV5-1,TRBJ2-7,.,TGCGCCAGCAGCTTGGGTCCCGGGACGAACTACGAGCAGTACTTC,CASSLGPGTNYEQYF
.,TRBV27,TRBJ2-7,.,TGTGCCAGCAGTTTGGGCGCCGGGCTTGGTGGCCCTAGCTCCTACGAGCAGTACTTC,CASSLGAGLGGPSSYEQYF
.,TRBV6-1,TRBJ1-1,.,TGTGCCAGCAGGACACAGGAGAACACTGAAGCTTTCTTT,CASRTQENTEAFF
.,TRBV6-5,TRBJ2-1,.,TGTGCCAGCAGTTCGGGACTTACGAGCTCCTACAATGAGCAGTTCTTC,CASSSGLTSSYNEQFF
.,TRBV12-5,TRBJ2-3,TRBD1,TGTGCTAGTGGTTTGGGGACTCAGGGGGCTCACGCAGATACGCAGTATTTT,CASGLGTQGAHADTQYF
.,TRBV7-2,TRBJ2-3,.,TGTGCCAGCAGCTTAGGGGTTAGCGCCACCACAGATACGCAGTATTTT,CASSLGVSATTDTQYF
.,TRBV28,TRBJ2-7,.,TGTGCCAGCAGGCCACAGGGTGTCCACGAGCAGTACTTC,CASRPQGVHEQYF
.,TRBV5-1,TRBJ2-4,.,TGCGCCAGCAGCTTGGGCGGGGGGACAGAACAACTAGCCAAAAACATTCAGTACTTC,CASSLGGGTEQLAKNIQYF
once,TRBV6-6,TRBJ1-2,.,TGTGCCAGCAGTTACGGCAGGGACTATGGCTACACCTTC,CASSYGRDYGYTF
.,TRBV25-1,TRBJ2-3,.,TGTGCCAGCAGTGGGGGGGTAGATACGCAGTATTTT,CASSGGVDTQYF
.,TRBV11-2,TRBJ2-7,TRBD1,TGTGCCAGCAGCTGGGGGGACAGGCGACCATCCTACGAGCAGTACTTC,CASSWGDRRPSYEQYF
.,TRBV28,TRBJ2-7,.,TGTGCCAGCATCGCCGGAGAGACCTACGAGCAGTACTTC,CASIAGETYEQYF
.,TRBV9,TRBJ2-1,TRBD2,TGTGCCAGCAGCGTCGGGGGAGGGCCCTACAATGAGCAGTTCTTC,CASSVGGGPYNEQFF
.,TRBV30,TRBJ1-2,.,TGTGCCTGGAGCGCTACGACAGACCATGGCTACACCTTC,CAWSATTDHGYTF
.,TRBV18,TRBJ2-6,.,TGTGCCAGCTCACCGGTGCCGAGTTCTGGGGCCAACGTCCTGACTTTC,CASSPVPSSGANVLTF
.,TRBV5-1,TRBJ1-2,.,TGCGCCAGCAGCTTCGACTCTAACTATGGCTACACCTTC,CASSFDSNYGYTF
.,TRBV15,TRBJ2-5,.,TGTGCCACCAGCAGTCCCCGGACAGAAGGGACCCAGTACTTC,CATSSPRTEGTQYF
.,TRBV28,TRBJ2-7,.,TGTGCCAGCAGTCCGGGACACTACCGGGAGCAGTACTTC,CASSPGHYREQYF